This T cell receptor (beta chain) originates from a study of OX40 agonist ivuxolimab in advanced cancers. CDR1 MNHEY and CDR2 SMNVEV come from the germline V gene (reference sequence). Deletions cut 5 bases from V and 11 bases from J, with 22 bases between. The CDR3 sequence is 15 residues long. Study findings and constraints: Patients with a partial response at 0.1-3.0 mg/kg had among the lowest clonal expansion.

Blood sampling took place at baseline, cycle 4 day 1, and cycle 7 day 1. The protocol was immunoSEQ multiplex PCR, while the TCRdb copy is restricted to in-frame clones and leaves out a portion. This table holds fewer than 25,000 clones, over 75% found once. A word on this clone: Its cognate antigen is unknown.

This sequence was found in an adult with an advanced solid tumor such as melanoma, head and neck, liver or kidney cancer. The chain uses TRBV27 and TRBJ1-5; D remains ambiguous. The sample was CD4+ or CD8+ T cells sorted from blood, taken in a trial of the OX40 agonist ivuxolimab. The CDR3 DNA follows: TGTGCCAGCAGTCCCCGTTCACAACTGGGTCAAGCCCAGCATTTT. Its protein product is CASSPRSQLGQAQHF.